The present T cell receptor (beta chain) was sequenced within a study of T cell responses to AZD1222 COVID-19 vaccine. Findings and limits, study-wide: There were mostly white British donors and more females than males, and clonal diversity was possibly underestimated. Among vaccine-associated CD4 TCRs, coverage spanned spike, with dominance at 160-218 and 743-854.

Trimming left V 0 bases short and J 3 bases short, with 6 bases between. In germline, CDR1 is MNHEY, CDR2 SMNVEV (reference sequence). CDR3 length: 14 amino acids. A note on this clone: The target antigen is unknown.

Only in-frame clones appear in the TCRdb table, and some are missing; sequencing was by immunoSEQ multiplex PCR. The sample carries about 110,000 clones, about 86% recorded once. This TCR was sampled from an adult in good health. Specimen: peripheral blood, collected on day 0 of AZD1222 vaccination. V gene TRBV27 combines with J gene TRBJ1-3; D is unresolved. The CDR3 DNA follows: TGTGCCAGCAGTTTATCGGGGTATGGAAACACCATATATTTT. This translates into CASSLSGYGNTIYF.